One and the same sample provided the 21 T cell receptor beta chains below, sequenced in a study of blood T cell repertoires in COVID-19. Repertoires were generated with immunoSEQ multiplex PCR, while TCRdb's copy carries only in-frame clones and drops some. This sample has about 400,000 clones, with roughly 86% found just once. The material sequenced was PBMCs or T cells enriched from blood (not recorded which). The origin of the receptors is a man aged 35 to 55 in a cohort exposed to, infected with or recovered from COVID-19 (not recorded which).

This clone was observed once. V and J are TRBV4-2 and TRBJ1-2; D possibly corresponds to TRBD1 (5 bases). Germline lookup yields CDR1 LGHNA and CDR2 YNFKEQ. V lost 0 bases, J lost 0 bases, and 11 bases lay in between. The CDR3 runs 16 residues. In DNA form, the CDR3 reads TGTGCCAGCAGCCAAGAGCCCGGGGGAACTAACTATGGCTACACCTTC. This translates into CASSQEPGGTNYGYTF.

The J gene is TRBJ2-3, the V gene TRBV27; TRBD2 is a possible D gene (6 bases). The CDR3 consists of 14 residues. V was clipped by 3 bases and J by 7 bases, with 14 bases between them. The V gene's germline CDR1 is MNHEY and CDR2 SMNVEV (reference sequence). DNA for the CDR3: TGTGCCAGCAGTTTTAGCGGACCCCATCATACGCAGTATTTT. It encodes CASSFSGPHHTQYF.

The J gene is TRBJ1-6, the V gene TRBV28; 9 nucleotides align to TRBD1. Losses at the gene ends were 5 bases for V and 3 bases for J; bases not matched to a gene: 5. Looked up from germline, CDR1 is MDHEN and CDR2 is SYDVKM. The length of the CDR3 is 16 residues. As DNA, the CDR3 is TGTGCCAGCAGTGCCACAGGGGGCGGCTATAATTCACCCCTCCACTTT. Its protein product is CASSATGGGYNSPLHF.

CDR3 nucleotides: TGTGCCTGGAGTCCCTCACATTCGCTTTGGGACAGTTCGACCCAGTACTTC. It codes for CAWSPSHSLWDSSTQYF. J is TRBJ2-5 and V is TRBV30, with 7 nucleotides matching TRBD1. Losses at the gene ends were 2 bases for V and 7 bases for J; bases not matched to a gene: 19. This CDR3 region has 17 residues. Germline assignment: CDR1 GTSNPN and CDR2 SVGIG (reference sequence).

The chain joins TRBV3-1 (or the pseudogene TRBV3-2) to TRBJ1-6; TRBD1 agrees at 9 bases. From germline, CDR1 is LGHDT and CDR2 YNNKEL (reference sequence). This CDR3 comprises 16 residues. V lost 4 bases, J lost 10 bases, and 11 bases stayed unmatched. The CDR3 loop reads CASSLGSGQGGSPLHF. CDR3 DNA sequence: TGTGCCAGCAGCCTTGGTTCGGGACAGGGAGGATCACCCCTCCACTTT.

This clone was seen a single time. The rearrangement links TRBV29-1 to TRBJ1-5, with 12 nucleotides matching TRBD1. Losses at the gene ends were 5 bases for V and 0 bases for J; bases not matched to a gene: 11. Germline V CDR1 and CDR2: SQVTM, ANQGSEA. The CDR3 totals 18 residues. The CDR3 DNA is TGCAGCGTTCCTCCTCCGGGACAGGGGGCTCATAGCAATCAGCCCCAGCATTTT. This sequence encodes CSVPPPGQGAHSNQPQHF.

This clone was detected only once. V and J are TRBV9 and TRBJ1-1; 9 nucleotides agree with TRBD1. The CDR3 is 14 residues long. CDR1 and CDR2 (germline): SGDLS, YYNGEE. The trim removed 3 bases at V and 4 bases at J, leaving 4 bases unmatched. In DNA, the CDR3 is TGTGCCAGCAGCGGAAGGACAGGGGCCACTGAAGCTTTCTTT. Translating it yields CASSGRTGATEAFF.

The V and J genes are TRBV28 and TRBJ1-5, with unresolved D. Deletions cut 4 bases from V and 7 bases from J, with 11 bases between. This CDR3 has 13 amino acids. The germline V gene has CDR1 MDHEN and CDR2 SYDVKM. CDR3 sequence: CASSYRPGQPQHF. CDR3 DNA sequence: TGTGCCAGCAGTTATCGCCCGGGGCAGCCCCAGCATTTT.

The V gene is TRBV12-3 or TRBV12-4, the J gene TRBJ1-5; D call uncertain. The CDR3 length is 13 residues. The ends were cut back, 7 bases at V and 6 bases at J, with 13 bases in the middle. Here the CDR3 DNA reads TGTGCCAGCACCTTCGGGTCATTTCAGCCCCAGCATTTT. Protein sequence: CASTFGSFQPQHF.

The chain combines TRBV5-1 with TRBJ2-7, with 7 bases identical to TRBD1. Germline V gives CDR1 SGHRS, CDR2 YFSETQ. J gave up 3 bases and V 1 base, and 7 bases lay outside the gene matches. This CDR3 comprises 15 residues. The CDR3 region has the DNA TGCGCCAGCAGCTTGTACGACCGGGACAGCTACGAGCAGTACTTC. Its protein is CASSLYDRDSYEQYF. Complete variable domain (other parts from reference TRBV5-1 and TRBJ2-7): KAGVTQTPRYLIKTRGQQVTLSCSPISGHRSVSWYQQTPGQGLQFLFEYFSETQRNKGNFPGRFSGRQFSNSRSEMNVSTLELGDSALYLCASSLYDRDSYEQYFGPGTRLTVT.

This clone was found a few times. V is TRBV11-2 and J is TRBJ2-1, with D tentatively TRBD2 (5 bases). Trimming pared 5 bases from V and 8 bases from J, leaving 13 bases between. Germline CDR1 is SGHAT and CDR2 is FQNNGV. This CDR3 comprises 13 residues. The CDR3 sequence: CASSRGFSHEQFF. The CDR3 DNA sequence: TGTGCCAGCAGCCGGGGATTCTCCCATGAGCAGTTCTTC.

The V and J genes are TRBV6-1 and TRBJ1-4; D perhaps matches TRBD1 (5 bases). V lost 2 bases to trimming and J lost 0 bases, with 13 bases between them. The germline CDR1 and CDR2 sequences are MNHNS and SASEGT. The CDR3 is 17 residues long. The CDR3 region is CASSERGASTTNEKLFF. The CDR3 nucleotides read TGTGCCAGCAGTGAAAGGGGCGCATCCACAACTAATGAAAAACTGTTTTTT.

V usage is TRBV3-1 (or the pseudogene TRBV3-2) and J usage is TRBJ2-5; D gene uncertain. CDR3 length: 14 amino acids. In germline, CDR1 is LGHDT, CDR2 YNNKEL (reference sequence). Trimming pared 0 bases from V and 7 bases from J, leaving 12 bases between. This CDR3 is CASSQDTLPGTQYF. The CDR3, as DNA: TGTGCCAGCAGCCAAGATACCCTGCCCGGGACCCAGTACTTC.

The chain couples TRBV5-5 to TRBJ1-1, with D perhaps matching TRBD1 (5 bases). The CDR3 totals 14 residues. V lost 2 bases to trimming and J lost 6 bases, with 14 bases between them. Germline values: CDR1 SGHKS, CDR2 YYEKEE (reference sequence). The CDR3 region has the DNA TGTGCCAGCAGCTTCGATTCCGGGGGGGCTGAAGCTTTCTTT. Translation: CASSFDSGGAEAFF. Variable domain in full (rest from reference TRBV5-5 and TRBJ1-1): DAGVTQSPTHLIKTRGQQVTLRCSPISGHKSVSWYQQVLGQGPQFIFQYYEKEERGRGNFPDRFSARQFPNYSSELNVNALLLGDSALYLCASSFDSGGAEAFFGQGTRLTVV.

V is TRBV5-1 and J is TRBJ2-1; D is uncertain. Looked up from germline, CDR1 is SGHRS and CDR2 is YFSETQ. This CDR3 is 13 amino acids long. V lost 4 bases and J lost 9, with 14 bases in between. The CDR3 sequence: CASSPTFNSEQFF. CDR3 nucleotide sequence: TGCGCCAGCAGCCCGACCTTTAACAGTGAGCAGTTCTTC. The whole variable domain, filled in from reference TRBV5-1 and TRBJ2-1, reads KAGVTQTPRYLIKTRGQQVTLSCSPISGHRSVSWYQQTPGQGLQFLFEYFSETQRNKGNFPGRFSGRQFSNSRSEMNVSTLELGDSALYLCASSPTFNSEQFFGPGTRLTVL.

The DNA for the CDR3 is TGTGCCAGCAGCCCCTTCAGGGGACAGGGGGCACGAGGCACTGAAGCTTTCTTT. Translating it yields CASSPFRGQGARGTEAFF. The chain uses TRBV7-9 and TRBJ1-1; 12 bases line up with TRBD1. Germline CDR1 SEHNR, CDR2 FQNEAQ (reference sequence). The CDR3 has 18 amino acids. V was clipped by 5 bases and J by 4 bases; unmatched bases: 14.

The V call is TRBV7-9, the J call TRBJ2-7; D possibly corresponds to TRBD1 (5 bases). Trimming left V 5 bases short and J 1 base short, with 12 bases between. Germline V gene sequence: CDR1 SEHNR, CDR2 FQNEAQ (reference sequence). The CDR3 is 14 amino acids. The CDR3 DNA sequence: TGTGCCAGCAGCCGGAGAAGGGGATCCTACGAGCAGTACTTC. It translates to CASSRRRGSYEQYF.

The V gene is TRBV24-1, the J gene TRBJ2-1; the match to TRBD2 covers 10 bases. This CDR3 is built from 18 residues. Germline CDR1 and CDR2: KGHDR and SFDVKD. The V segment lost 3 bases and the J segment 7 bases; nucleotides outside the gene matches: 14. CDR3 in DNA: TGTGCCACCAGTGATCAACTAGCGGGATTATCTTCTGTTAATGAGCAGTTCTTC. Its translation: CATSDQLAGLSSVNEQFF.

The chain carries TRBV25-1 and TRBJ1-4, with no clear D. From germline, CDR1 is MGHDK and CDR2 SYGVNS. There are 14 residues in the CDR3. V was shortened by 3 bases and J by 9 bases, with 14 bases between the two germline ends. For the CDR3, the DNA is TGTGCCAGCAGTGACAGGCTGTGGGTTAAAAAACTGTTTTTT. Its translation: CASSDRLWVKKLFF.

Concerning this clone itself: The identical CDR3 is also encoded by other nucleotide sequences in the sample. The V call is TRBV7-2, the J call TRBJ2-7; 9 bases are shared with TRBD2. The V gene end was trimmed by 2 bases and the J gene end by 2 bases; junction bases not matched to a gene: 1. Germline-derived CDR1 and CDR2 are SGHTA and FQGNSA. The CDR3 sequence is 14 residues long. The CDR3 is CASSLLAGTYEQYF. The CDR3, as DNA: TGTGCCAGCAGCTTACTAGCGGGAACCTACGAGCAGTACTTC. The complete variable domain, with remaining parts taken from reference TRBV7-2 and TRBJ2-7, reads GAGVSQSPSNKVTEKGKDVELRCDPISGHTALYWYRQSLGQGLEFLIYFQGNSAPDKSGLPSDRFSAERTGGSVSTLTIQRTQQEDSAVYLCASSLLAGTYEQYFGPGTRLTVT.

V usage is TRBV2 and J usage is TRBJ2-5; possible D gene TRBD2, 6 bases. The V end lost 4 bases, the J end lost 6 bases, and 6 bases lay between the germline ends. In germline, CDR1 is SNHLY, CDR2 FYNNEI. This CDR3 region has 11 residues. The CDR3 sequence: CASSGTKTQYF. DNA for the CDR3: TGTGCCAGCAGTGGGACTAAGACCCAGTACTTC.